Following are 32 T cell receptor beta chains from one sample sequenced in a study of T cells after yellow fever vaccination (dated by TCRdb to about 2019). The library was made by 5' RACE. The sample was run on an Illumina HiSeq 2500. TCRdb trimmed public reads at Q25 via fastp, called clones via MiXCR and kept in-frame beta chains. Merged by CDR3 protein, the rows form single entries marked with the most common genes and DNA. The sample data list tens of thousands of distinct CDR3 sequences, and roughly 7.4% of these were observed just once. Roughly two fifths of the sample is held by the ten biggest clonotypes. The sample's treatment or condition label, in plain terms: live attenuated yellow fever vaccine strain. Sequencing used CD8+ T cells sorted from PBMCs, obtained on the day of the yellow fever booster vaccination. The receptors were sampled from a man between 25 and 39 years old who received the YFV17D yellow fever vaccine.

The chain combines TRBV4-2 with TRBJ2-6; D uncertain. Germline CDR1 LGHNA, CDR2 YNFKEQ. The CDR3 loop spans 16 amino acids. With 1 base removed from V and 0 bases from J, the gap between germline ends came to 7 bases. Written as DNA, the CDR3 is TGTGCCAGCAGCCAAGGTGTGGACTCTGGGGCCAACGTCCTGACTTTC. Protein sequence: CASSQGVDSGANVLTF.

This clonotype has at least ten counts. The rearrangement uses TRBV5-1 and TRBJ2-7; D is undetermined. The CDR3 consists of 12 residues. Trimming shortened V by 4 bases and J by 5 bases, and 10 bases separated the two germline ends. Per germline, CDR1 SGHRS and CDR2 YFSETQ. The CDR3 sequence: CASSLGLDEQYF. CDR3 in DNA: TGCGCCAGCAGCCTCGGGCTAGACGAGCAGTACTTC.

The chain recombines TRBV20-1 with TRBJ2-5; D remains ambiguous. The CDR3 spans 16 residues. Germline V gene sequence: CDR1 DFQATT, CDR2 SNEGSKA (reference sequence). V lost 0 bases and J 0 bases, leaving 14 bases between the germline ends. CDR3 sequence reads: CSAREGSHLYQETQYF. The CDR3 DNA reads TGCAGTGCTAGAGAGGGCAGCCACCTCTACCAAGAGACCCAGTACTTC.

This clonotype was seen more than once but under ten times. This chain connects TRBV12-3 or TRBV12-4 to TRBJ2-2, with 11 bases that match TRBD2. CDR3 length equals 15 residues. The V gene end was trimmed by 3 bases and the J gene end by 8 bases; junction bases not matched to a gene: 5. CDR3 bases: TGTGCCAGCAGTTTTTCACTAGCGGGAGTTGGGGAGCTGTTTTTT. This codes for CASSFSLAGVGELFF.

This clonotype was seen repeatedly, ten times or more. As DNA, the CDR3 is TGTGCCAGCAGCTTACCCGGGGGCGGGAGTGGGGGTTACAATGAGCAGTTCTTC. The encoded protein is CASSLPGGGSGGYNEQFF. This sequence joins TRBV7-9 and TRBJ2-1, with TRBD2 as a possible D gene (7 bases). The germline V gene has CDR1 SEHNR and CDR2 FQNEAQ (reference sequence). The length of the CDR3 is 18 residues. Trimming removed 2 bases from V and 4 bases from J, with 21 bases in between.

This clonotype was observed a few times. V is TRBV10-3 and J is TRBJ2-5; 9 bases are shared with TRBD1. V lost 9 bases to trimming and J lost 4 bases; unmatched junction nucleotides: 3. Germline-derived CDR1 and CDR2 are ENHRY and SYGVKD. The length of the CDR3 is 12 residues. The CDR3 DNA reads as TGTGCCATTATGGACAGGGGAGAGACCCAGTACTTC. Translation gives CAIMDRGETQYF.

This clonotype was seen many times. The chain carries TRBV4-3 and TRBJ2-5; a possible D gene is TRBD2 (6 bases). The CDR3 covers 15 residues. V was cut by 0 bases and J by 4 bases, with 12 bases left in between. Germline V lookup: CDR1 LGHNA, CDR2 YSLEER. DNA of the CDR3: TGCGCCAGCAGCCAAGATGGGGGAGGAGGAGAGACCCAGTACTTC. Translation: CASSQDGGGGETQYF.

In its sample, this clonotype was seen many times. The chain has TRBV7-7 and TRBJ2-5, with TRBD1 identical over 9 bases. In germline, CDR1 is SSHAT, CDR2 FNYEAQ (reference sequence). CDR3 length: 14 amino acids. J was trimmed by 2 bases and V by 5 bases; bases with no gene match: 3. The CDR3 region is CASSLGTGQETQYF. The CDR3 DNA reads as TGTGCCAGCAGCCTGGGGACAGGGCAAGAGACCCAGTACTTC.

There are many counts of this clonotype. This chain links TRBV5-6 with TRBJ2-1; D possibly corresponds to TRBD2 (5 bases). The CDR3 has 12 residues. Trimming took 5 bases from V and 3 from J, leaving 6 bases between them. CDR1 and CDR2 from the germline V gene are SGHDT and YYEEEE. CDR3 sequence reads: CASSAGYNEQFF. The CDR3 DNA reads TGTGCCAGCAGTGCGGGCTACAATGAGCAGTTCTTC.

This clonotype was counted ten times or more. CDR3 DNA sequence: TGTGCCAGCAACCCAAGCGGGGGAAAAGCAGATACGCAGTATTTT. Its protein product is CASNPSGGKADTQYF. V is TRBV7-8 and J is TRBJ2-3, with 8 nucleotides matching TRBD2. Germline CDR1 is SGHVS and CDR2 is FQNEAQ. The CDR3 is made up of 15 amino acids. Trimming at V came to 7 bases and at J to 4 bases, leaving 10 bases not matched to a gene.

The chain recombines TRBV12-3 or TRBV12-4 with TRBJ2-3; tentatively, D is TRBD1 (6 bases). Trimming removed 5 bases from V and 6 bases from J, with 15 bases in between. The CDR3 covers 14 residues. The chain's CDR3 is CASSRDTLADTQYF. CDR3 nucleotide sequence: TGTGCCAGCAGTCGGGACACCCTGGCGGATACGCAGTATTTT.

The chain combines TRBV5-1 with TRBJ2-3; D might be TRBD2 (6 bases). V was cut by 0 bases and J by 1 base, with 6 bases left in between. The germline gives CDR1 SGHRS, CDR2 YFSETQ. This CDR3 spans 14 amino acids. The CDR3 sequence is CASSLGEGTDTQYF. The DNA for the CDR3 is TGCGCCAGCAGCTTGGGGGAGGGCACAGATACGCAGTATTTT. Based on the CDR3 plus reference TRBV5-1 and TRBJ2-3, the full variable domain is KAGVTQTPRYLIKTRGQQVTLSCSPISGHRSVSWYQQTPGQGLQFLFEYFSETQRNKGNFPGRFSGRQFSNSRSEMNVSTLELGDSALYLCASSLGEGTDTQYFGPGTRLTVL.

This clonotype turned up a few times. The chain uses TRBV5-6 and TRBJ2-7; D may be TRBD2 (6 bases). V shed 0 bases and J shed 3 bases, with 19 bases lying between them. The CDR3 consists of 17 residues. Per the germline V gene, CDR1 is SGHDT and CDR2 is YYEEEE. CDR3 loop: CASSLEGLNSFFYEQYF. The CDR3 DNA sequence: TGTGCCAGCAGCTTGGAGGGACTGAACTCTTTTTTCTACGAGCAGTACTTC.

This clonotype appeared many times. The chain combines TRBV4-2 with TRBJ1-1; D uncertain. This CDR3 contains 13 residues. The germline V gene encodes CDR1 LGHNA and CDR2 YNFKEQ. V lost 4 bases and J lost 4, with 10 bases in between. CDR3 protein: CASSLDWGTEAFF. The CDR3, as DNA: TGTGCCAGCAGCCTCGACTGGGGCACTGAAGCTTTCTTT.

The sample holds many counts of this clonotype. The V gene is TRBV12-3 or TRBV12-4, the J gene TRBJ2-3, with TRBD1 as a possible D gene (5 bases). The CDR3 has 16 amino acids. V lost 5 bases and J 0 bases, leaving 15 bases between the germline ends. The CDR3 DNA sequence: TGTGCCAGCAGTGACTGGGGCAATGCTAGCACAGATACGCAGTATTTT. The encoded protein is CASSDWGNASTDTQYF.

In its sample, this clonotype was seen a few times. The chain combines TRBV7-9 with TRBJ2-3; 7 nucleotides agree with TRBD2. Germline loops: CDR1 SEHNR, CDR2 FQNEAQ (reference sequence). The CDR3 is 13 amino acids. Losses at the gene ends were 3 bases for V and 6 bases for J; bases not matched to a gene: 3. The CDR3 loop reads CASSFLAADTQYF. The CDR3 DNA reads TGTGCCAGCAGCTTCCTAGCGGCCGATACGCAGTATTTT.

This clonotype was recorded once. A much larger clone is a single base away; this may be a read error. The CDR3 nucleotides read TGTGCCAGCGCCGGATCGGGGAGCGGGGGAGATATGCAGTATTTT. This sequence encodes CASAGSGSGGDMQYF. The chain couples TRBV12-3 or TRBV12-4 to TRBJ2-3, with 8 bases fitting TRBD2. The CDR3 contains 15 residues.

The sample holds a few counts of this clonotype. This chain connects TRBV3-1 to TRBJ2-2; D gene unclear. V dropped 5 bases and J dropped 7 bases, with 17 bases sitting between them. In germline, CDR1 is LGHDT, CDR2 YNNKEL (reference sequence). The CDR3 is 15 residues long. The CDR3 loop is CASSSVLGRYGELFF. The CDR3 DNA reads TGTGCCAGCAGCTCCGTTTTGGGAAGATACGGGGAGCTGTTTTTT.

At least ten counts were recorded for this clonotype. Germline is not matched at one junction end, which may reflect a read error. The chain employs TRBV6-5 and TRBJ2-1; weak D call: TRBD1 (6 bases). CDR3 length: 13 residues. Germline V gene data show CDR1 as MNHEY and CDR2 as SVGAGI. The CDR3 reads CASSYSSETGPVF. CDR3 in DNA: TGTGCCAGCAGTTACTCCTCGGAGACAGGCCCGGTCTTC.

Only a few counts were recorded for this clonotype. This chain uses TRBV6-1 with TRBJ2-3; D tentatively reads TRBD1 or TRBD2 (5 bases each). The CDR3 extends over 15 amino acids. From germline, CDR1 is MNHNS and CDR2 SASEGT. Between the trimmed V and J ends, which lost 8 bases and 1 base, there was a span of 16 bases. The CDR3 DNA reads as TGTGCCAGCGCTACGGGGCGCAGGGGCACAGATACGCAGTATTTT. This gives the protein CASATGRRGTDTQYF.

On this clonotype: At one end, the junction sequence differs from germline, possibly due to a read error. The rearrangement joins TRBV6-1 to TRBJ2-1, with 9 bases matching TRBD2. CDR3 length: 17 amino acids. Germline CDR1 and CDR2: MNHNS and SASEGT. CDR3 bases: TGTGCCAGCAGTGAAGCGGCGACTAGCGGAGAGTACAATAAGCAGTTCTTC. It yields the protein CASSEAATSGEYNKQFF.

Only a few counts were recorded for this clonotype. This chain joins TRBV6-4 and TRBJ2-5; 8 bases fit TRBD2. V shed 6 bases and J 4 bases; nucleotides not matched to a gene: 13. Germline values: CDR1 MRHNA, CDR2 SNTAGT. CDR3 size: 16 residues. The CDR3 nucleotides are TGTGCCAGCAGGACTAGCGACCTTGGACGGATAGAGACCCAGTACTTC. Protein product: CASRTSDLGRIETQYF.

This clonotype was picked up a small number of times. The genes are TRBV7-8 and TRBJ2-6; tentatively, D is TRBD2 (7 bases). The V and J ends lost 0 bases and 1 base respectively, with 13 bases between them. CDR3 length equals 18 residues. Germline V gene sequence: CDR1 SGHVS, CDR2 FQNEAQ. CDR3 bases: TGTGCCAGCAGCTTAGCGGGGGGGGCTAAATCTGGGGCCAACGTCCTGACTTTC. Protein: CASSLAGGAKSGANVLTF. Combining the CDR3 with reference TRBV7-8 and TRBJ2-6 gives the whole variable domain GAGVSQSPRYKVAKRGQDVALRCDPISGHVSLFWYQQALGQGPEFLTYFQNEAQLDKSGLPSDRFFAERPEGSVSTLKIQRTQQEDSAVYLCASSLAGGAKSGANVLTFGAGSRLTVL.

This clonotype has a count of ten or more. This chain uses TRBV12-3 or TRBV12-4 with TRBJ2-3; D gene uncertain. V was cut by 4 bases and J by 6 bases, with 11 bases left in between. The CDR3 is 13 amino acids. The CDR3 bases are TGTGCCAGCAGTTGGGGTAGCCCCGATACGCAGTATTTT. Encoded protein: CASSWGSPDTQYF.

The rearrangement links TRBV11-2 to TRBJ2-5; weak D call: TRBD2 (6 bases). V shed 4 bases and J shed 3 bases, with 18 bases lying between them. This CDR3 is built from 16 residues. Germline values: CDR1 SGHAT, CDR2 FQNNGV. CDR3: CASSSSGVGEKETQYF. The CDR3 DNA reads as TGTGCCAGCAGCTCCTCGGGAGTAGGAGAAAAAGAGACCCAGTACTTC.

The rearrangement uses TRBV7-9 and TRBJ2-1; D is ambiguous. The length of the CDR3 is 15 residues. Trimming left V 2 bases short and J 7 bases short, with 15 bases between. CDR1 is SEHNR and CDR2 is FQNEAQ in the germline V gene (reference sequence). This CDR3 reads CASSLQLLGNNEQFF. CDR3 coding DNA: TGTGCCAGCAGCTTACAACTCCTCGGTAATAATGAGCAGTTCTTC. The variable domain in full, completed from reference TRBV7-9 and TRBJ2-1, reads DTGVSQNPRHKITKRGQNVTFRCDPISEHNRLYWYRQTLGQGPEFLTYFQNEAQLEKSRLLSDRFSAERPKGSFSTLEIQRTEQGDSAMYLCASSLQLLGNNEQFFGPGTRLTVL.

J is TRBJ2-7 and V is TRBV4-3; D is possibly TRBD1 or TRBD2 (5 bases each). V was cut by 2 bases and J by 1 base, with 15 bases left in between. This CDR3 region has 16 residues. Germline V CDR1 and CDR2: LGHNA, YSLEER. The CDR3, as DNA: TGCGCCAGCAGCCAAACGCTCCTAGAGGGGTCCTACGAGCAGTACTTC. The encoded protein is CASSQTLLEGSYEQYF.

This clonotype was counted a few times. V is TRBV29-1 and J is TRBJ2-1; 13 nucleotides agree with TRBD2. J was trimmed by 5 bases and V by 7 bases; bases with no gene match: 5. This CDR3 is 14 amino acids long. Germline loops: CDR1 SQVTM, CDR2 ANQGSEA. The CDR3 loop is CSASTSGRDNEQFF. For the CDR3, the DNA is TGCAGCGCCTCCACTAGCGGGAGGGACAATGAGCAGTTCTTC.

This clonotype was seen repeatedly, ten times or more. V gene TRBV29-1 combines with J gene TRBJ1-1; D remains ambiguous. Per germline, CDR1 SQVTM and CDR2 ANQGSEA. Trimming stripped 2 bases from V and 0 bases from J, with 10 bases between. The length of the CDR3 is 14 residues. CDR3 loop: CSVELGNMNTEAFF. The CDR3 nucleotides read TGCAGCGTTGAATTAGGAAACATGAACACTGAAGCTTTCTTT.

There are many counts of this clonotype. The gene calls are TRBV27 and TRBJ2-2; TRBD2 is a possible D gene (6 bases). Trimming removed 6 bases from V and 7 bases from J, with 9 bases in between. Germline CDR1 reads MNHEY; CDR2 reads SMNVEV (reference sequence). This CDR3 spans 12 amino acids. The CDR3 reads CASSRESGELFF. The CDR3 nucleotides read TGTGCCAGCAGCCGGGAGAGCGGGGAGCTGTTTTTT.

This clonotype occurred many times. This chain connects TRBV12-5 to TRBJ2-1; weak D call: TRBD1 (6 bases). Germline V lookup: CDR1 LGHNT, CDR2 FRNRAP. The V end lost 1 base, the J end lost 1 base, and 20 bases lay between the germline ends. This CDR3 spans 19 amino acids. The CDR3 DNA reads as TGTGCTAGTGGTTTGGATCTTAAACCGGGACACATATCCTACAATGAGCAGTTCTTC. Translation gives CASGLDLKPGHISYNEQFF.

This clonotype was found a few times. The V call is TRBV5-4, the J call TRBJ2-7, with D perhaps assigned TRBD1 or TRBD2 (5 bases each). Germline CDR1 reads SGHNT; CDR2 reads YYREEE (reference sequence). Trimming left V 0 bases short and J 3 bases short, with 10 bases between. The CDR3 extends over 14 amino acids. The CDR3 sequence: CASSLEGTNYEQYF. CDR3 nucleotides: TGTGCCAGCAGCTTGGAGGGGACCAACTACGAGCAGTACTTC.